This T cell receptor beta chain emerged from a study of blood T cell repertoires in COVID-19. In the study overall: The study drew acute and convalescent COVID-19 samples from the United States, Italy and Spain. Sample material is recorded as cDNA or gDNA derived from T cells, B-cell-depleted T cells, or PBMCs.

Repertoires were generated with immunoSEQ multiplex PCR, while TCRdb's copy carries only in-frame clones and drops some. The table has about 260,000 clones, around 82% seen once; the top ten hold roughly a tenth. The sample holds one count of this clone. The TCR sequence derives from a woman aged 45-65 years who had recovered from COVID-19. Material: peripheral blood.

In DNA form, the CDR3 reads TGCGCCAGCAGCAACGAGGGGAACACTGAAGCTTTCTTT. Its translation: CASSNEGNTEAFF. This chain joins TRBV5-1 and TRBJ1-1; no clear D. The length of the CDR3 is 13 residues. V lost 4 bases to trimming and J lost 1 base, with 8 bases between them. Germline V gene lookup returns CDR1 SGHRS and CDR2 YFSETQ. Looking up the rest from reference TRBV5-1 and TRBJ1-1 gives the full variable domain: KAGVTQTPRYLIKTRGQQVTLSCSPISGHRSVSWYQQTPGQGLQFLFEYFSETQRNKGNFPGRFSGRQFSNSRSEMNVSTLELGDSALYLCASSNEGNTEAFFGQGTRLTVV.